This T cell receptor beta chain was recovered during a study of shared clonotypes between healthy human individuals. V gave up 4 bases and J gave up 2 bases, with 15 bases separating them. Germline V CDR1 and CDR2: MGHRA, YSYEKL. This CDR3 contains 16 residues. This table comes from immunoSEQ multiplex PCR, and its TCRdb copy is limited to in-frame clones, with some not included. The repertoire holds about 2,200,000 clones, with roughly 91% as singletons. Naive CD8 cells comprised CD45RO-negative, CCR7-positively selected cells, excluding terminally differentiated effector memory CD45RA+ cells. V and J are TRBV4-1 and TRBJ1-3; D may be TRBD1 (6 bases). Material for sequencing was naive CD8+ T cells from PBMCs. The TCR comes from a man aged 18 to 30 in good health. Some clones in this sample may be carry-over from other donors' samples. The CDR3 reads CASSRTTGLAGNTIYF. CDR3 nucleotide sequence: TGCGCCAGCAGCCGTACAACAGGGCTGGCTGGAAACACCATATATTTT.